The clone carrying this T cell receptor beta chain was found many times. DNA and RNA were both co-extracted from 20-30 mg of bulk tissue that had not been sorted. This sample was taken from a study of tumor-infiltrating lymphocytes in primary liver carcinoma. Total RNA amounting to about 520 ng was the source from which TCR beta cDNA was made with a constant-region primer. Modified slightly, ARM-PCR produced TCR beta libraries over three nested multiplex PCR rounds. The two initial PCR rounds, ten to eleven cycles each, used TRBV1-TRBV30 forward and C-beta reverse primers. From the multiplex PCR reads, TCRdb called clonotypes with MiXCR, one entry per CDR3 protein. This sample carries roughly 120,000 distinct CDR3 sequences, 60% to 75% of them seen once, and the ten largest clones take roughly 7.9%. Trimming removed 0 bases at V and 1 base at J, with 6 bases between. The CDR3 totals 14 residues. Germline V gene lookup returns CDR1 SGHDT and CDR2 YYEEEE.

The clonotype comes from a woman between 55 and 75 years old with primary liver carcinoma and hepatitis B virus infection. The chain uses TRBV5-6 and TRBJ2-3; D might be TRBD1 (6 bases). The sample taken for sequencing was liver tumor tissue from sampling region 3. Noted subset: tumor region T3, left-lateral pole. CDR3 region: CASSLDRGTDTQYF. The CDR3 DNA follows: TGTGCCAGCAGCTTGGACAGGGGCACAGATACGCAGTATTTT. Based on the CDR3 plus reference TRBV5-6 and TRBJ2-3, the full variable domain is DAGVTQSPTHLIKTRGQQVTLRCSPKSGHDTVSWYQQALGQGPQFIFQYYEEEERQRGNFPDRFSGHQFPNYSSELNVNALLLGDSALYLCASSLDRGTDTQYFGPGTRLTVL.